These 8 T cell receptor beta chains share one sample of origin, sequenced in a study of response to subunit inactivated influenza vaccine. Each CDR3 protein is one row after TCRdb ran MiXCR on the RT-PCR reads. The sample consists of about 650,000 distinct CDR3 sequences, roughly 14% of them appearing once. Sequenced here: PBMCs from blood, sampled approximately 13 days after vaccination. Source of these receptors: a man between 45 and 60 years old who received an inactivated influenza vaccine.

The genes are TRBV11-2 and TRBJ2-1; D tentatively reads TRBD1 or TRBD2 (5 bases each). From germline, CDR1 is SGHAT and CDR2 FQNNGV. This CDR3 comprises 15 residues. V lost 5 bases, J lost 6 bases, and 17 bases lay in between. The CDR3 nucleotides are TGTGCCAGCAGCGAGGGACGAAGTGGTCGCAATGAGCAGTTCTTC. Its protein product is CASSEGRSGRNEQFF.

In this sample, this clonotype turned up many times. The rearrangement uses TRBV5-5 and TRBJ1-4, with D perhaps TRBD1 (6 bases). The CDR3 runs to 14 residues. Germline V gene lookup returns CDR1 SGHKS and CDR2 YYEKEE (reference sequence). V shed 4 bases and J shed 8 bases, with 15 bases lying between them. The CDR3 DNA is TGTGCCAGCAGCGTACAGGGCAATGGGGAAAAACTGTTTTTT. Translation gives CASSVQGNGEKLFF.

The rearrangement links TRBV6-1 to TRBJ2-6, with unresolved D. Trimming left V 6 bases short and J 2 bases short, with 11 bases between. This CDR3 region has 15 residues. The germline V gene encodes CDR1 MNHNS and CDR2 SASEGT. CDR3 in amino acids: CASSRLGTGANVLTF. Written as DNA, the CDR3 is TGTGCCAGCAGCCGCCTGGGTACTGGGGCCAACGTCCTGACTTTC.

This clonotype was observed a handful of times. The gene calls are TRBV6-1 and TRBJ2-1; 7 bases are shared with TRBD2. Trimming removed 5 bases from V and 10 bases from J; junction bases left unmatched: 8. CDR3 length equals 13 residues. Germline V gene sequence: CDR1 MNHNS, CDR2 SASEGT. The CDR3 loop is CASSQTGGGEQFF. Here the CDR3 DNA reads TGTGCCAGCAGTCAAACTGGGGGAGGGGAGCAGTTCTTC.

This clonotype was seen only a few times. The genes are TRBV11-2 and TRBJ2-5; TRBD1 might be the D (5 bases). Germline CDR1 and CDR2: SGHAT and FQNNGV. The CDR3 runs to 14 residues. V was trimmed by 2 bases and J by 6 bases, leaving 13 bases between them. The CDR3 protein is CASSLSPGWQTQYF. In DNA form, the CDR3 reads TGTGCCAGCAGCTTATCACCAGGGTGGCAGACCCAGTACTTC.

This clonotype turned up a few times. The CDR3 spells CASSERTGFYEQYF. The CDR3 coding sequence is TGTGCCAGCTCAGAACGGACAGGGTTTTACGAGCAGTACTTC. This sequence joins TRBV18 and TRBJ2-7; the match to TRBD1 covers 8 bases. The V gene's germline CDR1 is KGHSH and CDR2 LQKENI. The CDR3 length is 14 residues. V shed 5 bases, J shed 4 bases, and the junction held 7 bases outside the gene matches. Based on the CDR3 plus reference TRBV18 and TRBJ2-7, the full variable domain is NAGVMQNPRHLVRRRGQEARLRCSPMKGHSHVYWYRQLPEEGLKFMVYLQKENIIDESGMPKERFSAEFPKEGPSILRIQQVVRGDSAAYFCASSERTGFYEQYFGPGTRLTVT.

This clonotype was seen more than once but under ten times. The chain carries TRBV6-2 or TRBV6-3 and TRBJ1-6; weak D call: TRBD1 (6 bases). Germline V lookup: CDR1 MNHEY, CDR2 SVGEGT. V lost 2 bases and J lost 0, with 14 bases in between. The CDR3 is made up of 18 amino acids. The DNA of the CDR3 is TGTGCCAGCAGTTACCTCCGGACAGACGCCTCCTATAATTCACCCCTCCACTTT. Amino acids: CASSYLRTDASYNSPLHF.

This clonotype was counted between two and nine times. V gene TRBV19 combines with J gene TRBJ2-5, with 9 bases identical to TRBD1. CDR1 is LNHDA, CDR2 SQIVND, per germline (reference sequence). The CDR3 length is 16 residues. V dropped 3 bases and J dropped 5; count of bases not matched to a gene: 10. The CDR3 DNA is TGTGCCAGTAGTATCGGCAATACAGGGGGCCGGGAGACCCAGTACTTC. It translates to CASSIGNTGGRETQYF.